This T cell receptor beta chain was captured by sequencing in a study of technical replicates of blood from a handful of donors. The protocol was immunoSEQ multiplex PCR, while the TCRdb copy is restricted to in-frame clones and leaves out a portion. The table shows over 80,000 clones, with approximately 96% occurring only once. This receptor was taken from a human donor in good health. The sequenced sample was T cells isolated from PBMCs.

The CDR3 DNA reads as TGTGCCAGCAGGACGACTGGAGAGGAAAAACTGTTTTTT. The encoded protein is CASRTTGEEKLFF. This chain connects TRBV28 to TRBJ1-4; D not certain. Germline loops: CDR1 MDHEN, CDR2 SYDVKM. Trimming stripped 6 bases from V and 8 bases from J, with 13 bases between. The CDR3 is 13 amino acids.